This T cell receptor beta chain was captured by sequencing in a study of blood T cells in healthy people across ages (dated by TCRdb to 2014 to 2015). About the investigation overall: Template switching captured roughly one uniquely barcoded TCR beta cDNA molecule per two T cells in model experiments. Donors were grouped into four age groups: young (average approximately 15 years), middle-aged (under 40), aged (over 55) and long-lived (around 80). To avoid experimental bias, donors of different ages were randomly spread across the sequencing lanes. Age-related changes in TCR beta repertoire diversity were measured in the study by deep sequencing normalized with unique cDNA molecular identifiers. Two additional independent replicas of 1 million unique cDNA reads from the same blood draw were analyzed for two donors (one aged 18 to 30 and one aged 80 or older). What the work shows at the level of the full study, not this receptor alone: Because the CMV infection status of the donors was unknown, age-related changes in expanded clonotypes may potentially have been confounded. Observed TCR beta diversity correlated strongly with the percentage of naive T cells measured by flow cytometry. Observed TCR beta diversity per million T cells fell roughly linearly with age, and a significant reduction was already apparent by age roughly 40. Compared with the aged group, the long-lived group had more naive CD4+ T cells, fewer expanded clones and increased TCR diversity, a pattern suggesting age selection. Estimates of total diversity based on one million sequenced T cells were considered lower bounds and underestimates. Conclusive comparison of naive and antigen-experienced compartments was prevented by the profiling of bulk unsorted PBMCs.

The donors were roughly 38 Caucasian individuals from Russia, aged 6 to 90 years, who were systemically healthy. Ten milliliters of peripheral blood were drawn from each donor into EDTA-treated Vacutainer tubes. Ficoll-Paque density-gradient centrifugation was used to isolate PBMCs, with at least 7 million per sample. Trizol reagent was used to extract total RNA from PBMCs, with at least 5.5 micrograms per sample. For every donor, flow cytometry on a PBMC aliquot measured the percentage of naive CD45RAhigh/CD27high T cells. This clonotype was seen more than once but under ten times. No antigen is known for it. No base quality values were provided; no much bigger clone lies one nucleotide off. The junction shows trimming of 3 bases on V and 4 bases on J, plus 19 bases between the germline ends. The CDR3 spans 16 residues, from the cysteine through the phenylalanine. Here the CDR3 DNA is all that survives: 48 bases in frame from base 1. In the germline V gene (reference sequence), CDR1 corresponds to DFQATT and CDR2 to SNEGSKA.

Receptor libraries were prepared by 5' RACE. Sequencer: Illumina HiSeq 2500. The second PCR ran for roughly 7 to 11 cycles and used a J-beta primer mix along with a sample-barcoded 5' primer. Each TCR beta cDNA molecule received a unique molecular identifier from a template-switch 5' adaptor carrying 12 random nucleotides. Each sample yielded at least 3 million CDR3-containing paired-end reads. First-strand cDNA was synthesized from all RNA with the Mint cDNA synthesis kit, primed by a TRBC-specific oligonucleotide. All cDNA was treated with uracil-DNA glycosylase and then went through a first 18-cycle PCR with the universal primers M1SS and BC2_uni_R. As for how the authors treated the data: Normalization of each sample was performed by random selection of 1 million high-quality reads, each carrying a distinct molecular identifier. Instead of being binned into consensus sequences, reads with shared molecular identifiers were discarded. MiTCR, run with a Q25 quality threshold and the strictest error-elimination algorithm, handled CDR3 identification, clonotype clustering and error correction. A nonparametric unseen species model with Euler transformation was used to estimate a lower bound on total TCR beta diversity. The public reads were reanalyzed by TCRdb: fastp trimming at Q25, MiXCR alignment, in-frame beta chains only. For every CDR3 protein sequence, its rows merge into one entry that carries the most common genes and DNA. The V and J calls were not made by the authors but by TCRdb's processing. In this sample the table shows hundreds of thousands of distinct CDR3 sequences, roughly 47% of which occur a single time. Of the sample, roughly 19% is held by the ten largest clones.

The chain joins TRBV20-1 to TRBJ1-5, with TRBD1 tentatively as D gene (5 bases match). The sequenced sample consisted of blood. This clonotype was sampled from a woman in her sixties or seventies in good health. The bases read TGCAGTGCTAGCGATAGAGATAGGGGTATAAATCAGCCCCAGCATTTT. This yields the protein CSASDRDRGINQPQHF.